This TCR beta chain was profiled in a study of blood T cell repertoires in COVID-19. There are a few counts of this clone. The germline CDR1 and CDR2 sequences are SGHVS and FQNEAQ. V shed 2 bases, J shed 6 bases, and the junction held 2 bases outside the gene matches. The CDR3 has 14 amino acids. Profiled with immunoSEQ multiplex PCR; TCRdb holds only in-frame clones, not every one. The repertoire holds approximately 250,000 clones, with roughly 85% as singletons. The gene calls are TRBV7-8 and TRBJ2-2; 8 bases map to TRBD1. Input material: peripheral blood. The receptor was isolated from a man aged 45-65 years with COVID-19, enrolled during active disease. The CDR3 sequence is CASSLTGGAGELFF. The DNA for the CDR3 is TGTGCCAGCAGCTTAACAGGGGGTGCCGGGGAGCTGTTTTTT.